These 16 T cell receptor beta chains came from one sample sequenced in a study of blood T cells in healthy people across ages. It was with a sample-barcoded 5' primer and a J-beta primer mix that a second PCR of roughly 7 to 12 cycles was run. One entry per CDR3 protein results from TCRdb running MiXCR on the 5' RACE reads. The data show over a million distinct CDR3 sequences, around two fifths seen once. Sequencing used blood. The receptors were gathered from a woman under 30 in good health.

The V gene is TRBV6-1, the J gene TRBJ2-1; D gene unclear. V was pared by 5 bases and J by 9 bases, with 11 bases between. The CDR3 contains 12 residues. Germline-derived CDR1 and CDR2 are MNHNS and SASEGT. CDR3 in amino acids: CASSSRSGEQFF. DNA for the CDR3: TGTGCCAGCAGTTCCCGATCGGGTGAGCAGTTCTTC.

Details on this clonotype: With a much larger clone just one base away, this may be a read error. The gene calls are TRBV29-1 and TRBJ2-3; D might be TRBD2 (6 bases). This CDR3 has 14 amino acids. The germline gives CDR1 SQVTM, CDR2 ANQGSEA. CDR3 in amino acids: CSGRPSTSTDTRYF. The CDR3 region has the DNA TGCAGCGGAAGGCCCTCAACTAGCACAGATACGCGGTATTTT.

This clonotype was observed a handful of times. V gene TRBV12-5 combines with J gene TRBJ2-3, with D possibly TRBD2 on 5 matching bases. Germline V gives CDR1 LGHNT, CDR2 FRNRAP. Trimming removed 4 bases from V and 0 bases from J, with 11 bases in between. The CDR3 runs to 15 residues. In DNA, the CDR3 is TGTGCTAGTGGTTCGGGGATCACTAGCACAGATACGCAGTATTTT. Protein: CASGSGITSTDTQYF. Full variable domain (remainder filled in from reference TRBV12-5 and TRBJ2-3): DARVTQTPRHKVTEMGQEVTMRCQPILGHNTVFWYRQTMMQGLELLAYFRNRAPLDDSGMPKDRFSAEMPDATLATLKIQPSEPRDSAVYFCASGSGITSTDTQYFGPGTRLTVL.

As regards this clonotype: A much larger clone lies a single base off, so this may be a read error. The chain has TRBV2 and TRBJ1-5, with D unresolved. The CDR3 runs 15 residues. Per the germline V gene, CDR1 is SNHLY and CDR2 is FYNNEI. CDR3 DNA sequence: TGTACCAGCAGTGAAAAAGACGGGCGCAATCAGCCCCAGCATTTT. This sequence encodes CTSSEKDGRNQPQHF.

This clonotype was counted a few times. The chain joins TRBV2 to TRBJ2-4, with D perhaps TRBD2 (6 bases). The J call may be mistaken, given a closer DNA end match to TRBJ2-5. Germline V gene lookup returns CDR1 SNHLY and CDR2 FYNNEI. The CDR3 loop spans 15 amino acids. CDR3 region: CASSESAGLWETQYF. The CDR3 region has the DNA TGTGCCAGCAGTGAAAGCGCGGGGCTATGGGAGACCCAGTACTTC.

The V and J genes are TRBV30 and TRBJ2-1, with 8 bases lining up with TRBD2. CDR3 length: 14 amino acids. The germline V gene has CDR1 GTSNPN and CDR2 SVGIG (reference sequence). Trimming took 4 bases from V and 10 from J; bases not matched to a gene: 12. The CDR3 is CAWTRSSGIREQFF. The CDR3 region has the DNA TGTGCCTGGACAAGGAGTAGCGGGATTCGGGAGCAGTTCTTC.

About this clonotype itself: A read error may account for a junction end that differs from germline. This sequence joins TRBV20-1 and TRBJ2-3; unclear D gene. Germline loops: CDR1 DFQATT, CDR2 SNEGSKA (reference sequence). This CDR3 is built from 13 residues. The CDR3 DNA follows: TGCAGTGCTGGAGATCCGGTGTCCGATACGCAGTATTTT. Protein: CSAGDPVSDTQYF.

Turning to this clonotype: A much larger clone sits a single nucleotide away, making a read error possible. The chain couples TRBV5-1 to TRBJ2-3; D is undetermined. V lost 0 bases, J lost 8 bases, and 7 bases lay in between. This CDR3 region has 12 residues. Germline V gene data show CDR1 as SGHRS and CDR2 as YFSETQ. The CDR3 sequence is CASSLDPATQYF. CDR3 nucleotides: TGCGCCAGCAGCTTGGATCCAGCTACGCAGTATTTT.

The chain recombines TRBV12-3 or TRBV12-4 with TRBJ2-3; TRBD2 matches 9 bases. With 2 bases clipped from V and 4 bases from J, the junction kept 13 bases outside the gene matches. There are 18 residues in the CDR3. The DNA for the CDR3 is TGTGCCAGCAGTTTAAGCGGGAGGAGGGCAGGGGGTCCAGATACGCAGTATTTT. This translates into CASSLSGRRAGGPDTQYF.

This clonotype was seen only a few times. CDR3 DNA: TGCAGCCTAGGGGACGGCTACACAGATACGCAGTATTTT. This translates into CSLGDGYTDTQYF. The V call is TRBV29-1, the J call TRBJ2-3; D possibly matches TRBD1 or TRBD2 (5 bases each). There are 13 residues in the CDR3. The germline V gene encodes CDR1 SQVTM and CDR2 ANQGSEA. Trimming took off 8 bases at V and 2 bases at J, with 14 bases between the two ends.

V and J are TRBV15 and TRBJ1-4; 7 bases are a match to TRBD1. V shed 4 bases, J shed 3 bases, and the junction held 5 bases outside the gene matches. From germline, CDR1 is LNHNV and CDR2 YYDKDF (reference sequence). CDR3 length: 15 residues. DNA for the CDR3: TGTGCCACCAGCAAGGGGGCGATGGCTAATGAAAAACTGTTTTTT. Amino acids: CATSKGAMANEKLFF.

Here the CDR3 DNA reads TGTGCCAGCAGTTGGGGAGGGGGCAATCAGCCCCAGCATTTT. Encoded protein: CASSWGGGNQPQHF. The V gene is TRBV7-8, the J gene TRBJ1-5; possibly TRBD1 for D (5 bases). Germline V lookup: CDR1 SGHVS, CDR2 FQNEAQ. V gave up 6 bases and J gave up 2 bases, with 11 bases separating them. This CDR3 region has 14 residues.

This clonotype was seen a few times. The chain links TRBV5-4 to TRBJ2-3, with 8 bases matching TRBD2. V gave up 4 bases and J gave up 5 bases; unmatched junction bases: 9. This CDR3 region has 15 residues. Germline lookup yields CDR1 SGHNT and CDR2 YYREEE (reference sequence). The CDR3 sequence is CASSVTSAYEDTQYF. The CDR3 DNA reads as TGTGCCAGCAGCGTGACTAGCGCCTACGAAGATACGCAGTATTTT.

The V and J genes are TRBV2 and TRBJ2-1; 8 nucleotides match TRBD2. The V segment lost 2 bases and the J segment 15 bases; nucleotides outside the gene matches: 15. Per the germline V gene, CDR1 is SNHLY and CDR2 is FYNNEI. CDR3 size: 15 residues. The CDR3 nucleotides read TGTGCCAGCAGTGAAACGGGACTAGGGCCCGCCGTGCGGTTCTTC. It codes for CASSETGLGPAVRFF.

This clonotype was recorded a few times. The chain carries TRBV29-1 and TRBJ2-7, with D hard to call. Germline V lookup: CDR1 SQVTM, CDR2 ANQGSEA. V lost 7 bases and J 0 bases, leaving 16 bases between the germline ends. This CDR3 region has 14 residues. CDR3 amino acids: CSALTSASSYEQYF. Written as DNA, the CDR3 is TGCAGCGCCCTAACGTCAGCCAGCTCCTACGAGCAGTACTTC.

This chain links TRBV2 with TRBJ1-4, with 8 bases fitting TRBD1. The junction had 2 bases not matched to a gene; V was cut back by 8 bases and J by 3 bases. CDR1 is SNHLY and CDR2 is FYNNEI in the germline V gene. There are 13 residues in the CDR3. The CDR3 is CASAGQANEKLFF. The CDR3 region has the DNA TGTGCCAGCGCGGGACAGGCTAATGAAAAACTGTTTTTT. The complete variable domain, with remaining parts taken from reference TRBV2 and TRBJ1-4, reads EPEVTQTPSHQVTQMGQEVILRCVPISNHLYFYWYRQILGQKVEFLVSFYNNEISEKSEIFDDQFSVERPDGSNFTLKIRSTKLEDSAMYFCASAGQANEKLFFGSGTQLSVL.